Presented here are 25 T cell receptor beta chains from one specimen sequenced in a study of identical twins (dated by TCRdb to about 2016). The library was generated by 5' RACE. TCRdb lists the instrument as Illumina HiSeq 2000. The raw public reads went through TCRdb reprocessing: fastp at Q25, MiXCR clone calling, in-frame beta chains kept. Rows merge per CDR3 protein into single entries with the most common DNA and genes. The sample data list just over 500,000 distinct CDR3 sequences, and 22% of these were observed just once. The ten largest clones add up to around 0.91% of the sample. These data were likewise used in another study, on T cells expressing NK-cell markers.

The specimen was CD4+ T cells sorted from blood. The receptors come from a woman aged 18-30 years in good health.

This clonotype has only a few counts. This chain links TRBV5-1 with TRBJ2-2; possibly TRBD1 for D (5 bases). Trimming left V 4 bases short and J 5 bases short, with 21 bases between. The germline V gene encodes CDR1 SGHRS and CDR2 YFSETQ. The CDR3 runs 17 residues. DNA of the CDR3: TGCGCCAGCAGCATGACTGAGACAGCCAGAAGAACCGGGGAGCTGTTTTTT. Protein sequence: CASSMTETARRTGELFF.

The chain has TRBV5-6 and TRBJ2-3, with D perhaps matching TRBD2 (6 bases). CDR3 length: 16 residues. The V gene lost 3 bases and the J gene lost 0 bases, with 14 bases spanning the gap. The germline CDR1 and CDR2 sequences are SGHDT and YYEEEE. Written as DNA, the CDR3 is TGTGCCAGCAGCTGGCTCCGGGACTTTAGCACAGATACGCAGTATTTT. This codes for CASSWLRDFSTDTQYF.

In its sample, this clonotype was seen a few times. The chain carries TRBV12-3 or TRBV12-4 and TRBJ2-6; D may be TRBD1 or TRBD2 (5 bases each). CDR3 length: 18 residues. Trimming removed 3 bases from V and 0 bases from J, with 15 bases in between. This CDR3 is CASSFSRRGISGANVLTF. In DNA form, the CDR3 reads TGTGCCAGCAGTTTTTCCAGACGGGGCATCTCTGGGGCCAACGTCCTGACTTTC.

This chain connects TRBV29-1 to TRBJ1-2; 7 bases are a match to TRBD1. The CDR3 contains 14 residues. Germline-derived CDR1 and CDR2 are SQVTM and ANQGSEA. V lost 6 bases and J lost 4; bases outside the gene matches: 11. The CDR3 coding sequence is TGCAGCGTCGGTAGGACAGGCGGGATCTATGGCTACACCTTC. The encoded protein is CSVGRTGGIYGYTF.

In this sample, this clonotype turned up a few times. This chain joins TRBV12-3 or TRBV12-4 and TRBJ2-7, with D perhaps being TRBD1 or TRBD2 (5 bases each). The germline V and J ends were trimmed by 7 bases and 2 bases, with 24 bases remaining between them. The CDR3 sequence is 17 residues long. The DNA of the CDR3 is TGTGCCAGCACCCCACTATCAGACTCCACGGGGCCCTACGAGCAGTACTTC. Protein product: CASTPLSDSTGPYEQYF.

This clonotype was counted between two and nine times. The chain employs TRBV5-5 and TRBJ2-3; the D is unclear. The germline V and J ends were trimmed by 5 bases and 6 bases, with 10 bases remaining between them. This CDR3 spans 12 amino acids. Germline assignment: CDR1 SGHKS and CDR2 YYEKEE (reference sequence). CDR3 protein: CASRAPGDTQYF. The CDR3 coding sequence is TGTGCCAGCAGGGCCCCGGGCGATACGCAGTATTTT.

The chain recombines TRBV20-1 with TRBJ1-2; D unclear. The ends were cut back, 5 bases at V and 6 bases at J, with 16 bases in the middle. From germline, CDR1 is DFQATT and CDR2 SNEGSKA (reference sequence). The length of the CDR3 is 13 residues. The CDR3 nucleotides read TGCAGTGCTGTTTGGACGGGAGCGAATGGCTACACCTTC. This sequence encodes CSAVWTGANGYTF.

Only a few counts were recorded for this clonotype. J is TRBJ2-1 and V is TRBV14, with TRBD2 matching over 11 bases. This CDR3 comprises 16 residues. Germline CDR1 and CDR2: SGHDN and FVKESK. V was clipped by 3 bases and J by 6 bases; unmatched bases: 7. Written as DNA, the CDR3 is TGTGCCAGCAGCCATGGCCCGGGACTAGCGGTCAATGAGCAGTTCTTC. This encodes CASSHGPGLAVNEQFF.

The genes are TRBV11-2 and TRBJ2-1; TRBD2 agrees at 11 bases. The length of the CDR3 is 16 residues. Germline V gene data show CDR1 as SGHAT and CDR2 as FQNNGV. V lost 5 bases, J lost 3 bases, and 6 bases stayed unmatched. CDR3 sequence (DNA): TGTGCCAGCAGCATCACGACTAGCGGGATCTACAATGAGCAGTTCTTC. Translating it yields CASSITTSGIYNEQFF.

This clonotype was counted only a few times. This chain joins TRBV3-1 and TRBJ2-7; D gene unclear. Germline V gene data show CDR1 as LGHDT and CDR2 as YNNKEL (reference sequence). This CDR3 is 14 amino acids long. Trimming removed 1 base at V and 0 bases at J, with 7 bases between. CDR3 sequence reads: CASSQGLDSYEQYF. In DNA, the CDR3 is TGTGCCAGCAGCCAAGGTTTAGACTCCTACGAGCAGTACTTC.

The CDR3 protein is CASSVDVGPQHF. CDR3 in DNA: TGTGCCAGCAGCGTTGACGTGGGACCCCAGCATTTT. The chain is built from TRBV12-3 or TRBV12-4 and TRBJ1-5, with no clear D. V dropped 6 bases and J dropped 10 bases, with 13 bases sitting between them. This CDR3 spans 12 amino acids.

The chain combines TRBV20-1 with TRBJ1-5; perhaps TRBD1 as D (5 bases). The CDR3 contains 16 residues. V lost 5 bases, J lost 2 bases, and 19 bases lay in between. Germline V lookup: CDR1 DFQATT, CDR2 SNEGSKA (reference sequence). The CDR3: CSAGDPSGHRNQPQHF. The CDR3 DNA is TGCAGTGCTGGGGACCCTAGTGGGCACCGCAATCAGCCCCAGCATTTT.

The gene calls are TRBV3-1 and TRBJ1-2; TRBD1 agrees at 8 bases. The junction had 12 bases not matched to a gene; V was cut back by 3 bases and J by 9 bases. The CDR3 has 15 residues. Germline V gene lookup returns CDR1 LGHDT and CDR2 YNNKEL (reference sequence). This CDR3 reads CASSHAGQGKMSYTF. Written as DNA, the CDR3 is TGTGCCAGCAGCCATGCCGGACAGGGAAAAATGAGCTACACCTTC. The whole variable domain, remainder taken from reference TRBV3-1 and TRBJ1-2, is DTAVSQTPKYLVTQMGNDKSIKCEQNLGHDTMYWYKQDSKKFLKIMFSYNNKELIINETVPNRFSPKSPDKAHLNLHINSLELGDSAVYFCASSHAGQGKMSYTFGSGTRLTVV.

This clonotype was seen only a few times. This chain links TRBV7-3 with TRBJ1-2; no firm D call. Deletions cut 0 bases from V and 7 bases from J, with 12 bases between. In germline, CDR1 is SGHTA, CDR2 FQGTGA. This CDR3 has 14 residues. CDR3 residues: CASSLTAGRGGYTF. The CDR3 DNA sequence: TGTGCCAGCAGCTTAACGGCAGGACGAGGTGGCTACACCTTC.

J is TRBJ2-7 and V is TRBV20-1, with 7 bases aligning to TRBD2. The CDR3 length is 14 residues. CDR1 is DFQATT and CDR2 is SNEGSKA in the germline V gene (reference sequence). Trimming cost V 3 bases and J 4 bases; bases outside gene matches: 9. The CDR3 loop reads CSASTRTSGYEQYF. The CDR3, as DNA: TGCAGTGCTAGTACCCGGACTAGTGGGTACGAGCAGTACTTC.

This chain joins TRBV2 and TRBJ1-2; D unresolved. CDR1 is SNHLY and CDR2 is FYNNEI in the germline V gene. The CDR3 has 14 amino acids. V was pared by 2 bases and J by 2 bases, with 9 bases between. In nucleotides, the CDR3 is TGTGCCAGCAGTGAAATAGGCAGCAACTATGGCTACACCTTC. This sequence encodes CASSEIGSNYGYTF. The full variable domain, completed using reference TRBV2 and TRBJ1-2, is EPEVTQTPSHQVTQMGQEVILRCVPISNHLYFYWYRQILGQKVEFLVSFYNNEISEKSEIFDDQFSVERPDGSNFTLKIRSTKLEDSAMYFCASSEIGSNYGYTFGSGTRLTVV.

V is TRBV5-1 and J is TRBJ2-7, with D tentatively TRBD2 (6 bases). Per germline, CDR1 SGHRS and CDR2 YFSETQ. Trimming stripped 2 bases from V and 5 bases from J, with 14 bases between. This CDR3 spans 14 amino acids. The CDR3 coding sequence is TGCGCCAGCAGCTTAAGCGGGCGTTCTCACGAGCAGTACTTC. Encoded protein: CASSLSGRSHEQYF. The full variable domain, in which reference TRBV5-1 and TRBJ2-7 provide the parts outside the CDR3, is KAGVTQTPRYLIKTRGQQVTLSCSPISGHRSVSWYQQTPGQGLQFLFEYFSETQRNKGNFPGRFSGRQFSNSRSEMNVSTLELGDSALYLCASSLSGRSHEQYFGPGTRLTVT.

The chain couples TRBV7-2 to TRBJ2-2; D unresolved. This CDR3 comprises 13 residues. V lost 3 bases and J 8 bases, leaving 10 bases between the germline ends. Germline values: CDR1 SGHTA, CDR2 FQGNSA. The CDR3 DNA is TGTGCCAGCAGCTTTGGTCCGCGGGGGGAGCTGTTTTTT. Encoded protein: CASSFGPRGELFF.

The sample holds a few counts of this clonotype. The chain combines TRBV11-2 with TRBJ2-2; D call uncertain. V was clipped by 0 bases and J by 7 bases, with 6 bases between them. CDR3 size: 13 residues. Germline loops: CDR1 SGHAT, CDR2 FQNNGV. As DNA, the CDR3 is TGTGCCAGCAGCTTAGACCTAATCGGGGAGCTGTTTTTT. Protein: CASSLDLIGELFF.

This chain connects TRBV10-3 to TRBJ2-2; TRBD2 might be the D (6 bases). The CDR3 length is 17 residues. The germline V gene encodes CDR1 ENHRY and CDR2 SYGVKD. Between the trimmed V and J ends, which lost 8 bases and 0 bases, there was a span of 19 bases. The CDR3: CAISSVSGDSNTGELFF. CDR3 DNA sequence: TGTGCCATCTCTTCGGTTAGCGGAGATTCGAACACCGGGGAGCTGTTTTTT.

This clonotype turned up a few times. This sequence joins TRBV15 and TRBJ1-2; D call uncertain. CDR1 is LNHNV, CDR2 YYDKDF, per germline (reference sequence). V lost 0 bases to trimming and J lost 4 bases, with 9 bases between them. The CDR3 runs 14 residues. CDR3: CATSRDLGTYGYTF. CDR3 sequence (DNA): TGTGCCACCAGCAGAGATCTGGGCACCTATGGCTACACCTTC.

This clonotype showed up many times. The chain couples TRBV20-1 to TRBJ2-1; TRBD1 aligns across 7 bases. The CDR3 length is 15 residues. Germline CDR1 and CDR2: DFQATT and SNEGSKA (reference sequence). V dropped 0 bases and J dropped 4; count of bases not matched to a gene: 6. The CDR3 loop is CSARDRGQPYNEQFF. The CDR3 bases are TGCAGTGCTAGAGATCGGGGACAGCCTTACAATGAGCAGTTCTTC.

This clonotype appeared a few times. V and J are TRBV11-2 and TRBJ2-2, with a weak D call TRBD1 (5 bases). The CDR3 spans 14 residues. CDR1 and CDR2 (germline): SGHAT, FQNNGV. The V end was cut by 0 bases, the J end by 7 bases, with 9 bases between. The CDR3, as DNA: TGTGCCAGCAGCTTAGACAGGGTAATCGGGGAGCTGTTTTTT. It is translated as CASSLDRVIGELFF.

The genes are TRBV18 and TRBJ2-7; 8 bases align to TRBD2. Trimming cost V 6 bases and J 5 bases; bases outside gene matches: 6. The CDR3 contains 13 residues. Germline V lookup: CDR1 KGHSH, CDR2 LQKENI. In DNA, the CDR3 is TGTGCCAGCTCGCGGGCTAGCGGGCACGAGCAGTACTTC. This codes for CASSRASGHEQYF.

The chain links TRBV5-5 to TRBJ1-2; D is ambiguous. Germline lookup yields CDR1 SGHKS and CDR2 YYEKEE (reference sequence). The V gene lost 5 bases and the J gene lost 8 bases, with 16 bases spanning the gap. This CDR3 comprises 13 residues. The CDR3 DNA reads TGTGCCAGCAGATTTGATTTAATTCAGGGCTACACCTTC. Translating gives CASRFDLIQGYTF.